The T cell receptor beta chain described here comes from a study of beta chain features in type 1 diabetes. Reverse transcribing all isolated RNA meant expressed TCRB transcripts were sequenced. Produced via immunoSEQ multiplex PCR; TCRdb's table is partial and in-frame only. This table holds over 100,000 clones, about 17% found once. The sample holds a few counts of this clone. No antigen is known for it. The CDR3 runs to 12 residues. Germline values: CDR1 MNHEY, CDR2 SVGAGI. Between the trimmed V and J ends, which lost 1 base and 3 bases, there was a span of 3 bases. General study findings and limits: Shorter TCRB CDR3s, moderately but significantly so, marked every one of the four CD4+ subsets in Type 1 diabetes patients.

The V gene is TRBV6-5, the J gene TRBJ1-2; D remains ambiguous. The sequence was collected from a man aged 30 to 45 with type 1 diabetes. The specimen was central memory CD4+ T cells from blood. CDR3 residues: CASSYYHYGYTF. The CDR3 bases are TGTGCCAGCAGTTACTATCACTATGGCTACACCTTC.